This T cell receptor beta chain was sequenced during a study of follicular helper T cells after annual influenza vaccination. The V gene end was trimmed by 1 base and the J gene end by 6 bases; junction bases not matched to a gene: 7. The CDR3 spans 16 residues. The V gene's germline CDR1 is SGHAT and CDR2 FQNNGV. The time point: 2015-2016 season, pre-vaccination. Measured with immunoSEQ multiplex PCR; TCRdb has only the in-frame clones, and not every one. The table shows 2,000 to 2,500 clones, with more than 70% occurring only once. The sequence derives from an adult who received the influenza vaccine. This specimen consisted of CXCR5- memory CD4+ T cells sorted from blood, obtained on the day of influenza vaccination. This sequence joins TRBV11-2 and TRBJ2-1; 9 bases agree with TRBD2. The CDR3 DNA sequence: TGTGCCAGCAGCTTAGTGGCGACTAGCGGATCCAATGAGCAGTTCTTC. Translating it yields CASSLVATSGSNEQFF.